The 3 T cell receptor beta chains in this list originate from one sample, sequenced in a study of shared clonotypes between healthy human individuals. The protocol was immunoSEQ multiplex PCR, while the TCRdb copy is restricted to in-frame clones and leaves out a portion. The data contain roughly 2.2 million clones, 85% to 95% of them singletons. The sequenced sample was naive CD4+ T cells from PBMCs. The subset was: CD45RA+ positively selected. All receptors come from a man between 18 and 35 years old in good health. Some clones in this sample may be carry-over from other donors' samples.

The chain joins TRBV28 to TRBJ2-5, with 7 bases that match TRBD2. Germline V CDR1 and CDR2: MDHEN, SYDVKM. V was pared by 7 bases and J by 0 bases, with 8 bases of the junction left unmatched. The length of the CDR3 is 15 residues. The CDR3 region has the DNA TGTGCCAGCATAGGCGGGAGAAAGTACCAAGAGACCCAGTACTTC. Protein sequence: CASIGGRKYQETQYF.

This chain links TRBV6-1 with TRBJ1-2; no clear D gene. CDR1 and CDR2 (germline): MNHNS, SASEGT. Trimming took off 7 bases at V and 4 bases at J, with 13 bases between the two ends. The CDR3 has 13 amino acids. Here the CDR3 DNA reads TGTGCCAGCAAACAGTTGGACTCCTATGGCTACACCTTC. Amino acid sequence: CASKQLDSYGYTF.

This clone turned up a few times. V gene TRBV5-1 combines with J gene TRBJ1-3; D gene unclear. V lost 2 bases to trimming and J lost 4 bases, with 10 bases between them. CDR1 SGHRS and CDR2 YFSETQ come from the germline V gene. This CDR3 comprises 14 residues. CDR3 nucleotides: TGCGCCAGCAGCTTACGGGCTGAAGGAAACACCATATATTTT. Translated: CASSLRAEGNTIYF.